This paragraph covers one T cell receptor beta chain sequence. What it binds is not known. This CDR3 comprises 15 residues. V was cut by 5 bases and J by 2 bases, with 16 bases left in between. CDR1 and CDR2 (germline): MDHEN, SYDVKM. The sample is drawn from a study of cytomegalovirus exposure and HLA in healthy donors. Study context: The early release's HLA-typed donors yielded approximately 85 million unique TCRs.

With 60 Vbeta and 13 Jbeta primers, the PCR was carried out. Libraries were prepared by immunoSEQ multiplex PCR; TCRdb keeps only in-frame clonotypes and omits some of them. The profile covers about 130,000 clones, with approximately 77% appearing a single time and over 1.3% taken by the ten largest. Study outcomes and limitations: Per a later analysis, HLA-associated TCR beta chains showed more clonal expansion than other, equally common TCR beta chains.

V is TRBV28 and J is TRBJ2-7, with D perhaps matching TRBD1 (6 bases). The specimen sequenced was PBMCs. This clonotype originated in a woman aged 40-49 years in good health and CMV-seronegative. CDR3: CASSPYHRETYEQYF. The CDR3 DNA is TGTGCCAGCAGTCCGTATCACAGGGAAACCTACGAGCAGTACTTC.